What follows describes a single T cell receptor (beta chain). Antigen specificity is unknown. The sample comes from a study of graft-versus-host responses after intestinal transplantation. Across the whole study: Transplant types were multivisceral, liver-intestinal, or isolated intestinal. Every one of the recipients received anti-thymocyte globulin induction and afterwards took tacrolimus and steroids for around 3 years.

Study outcomes and limitations: GvH clones occurred in recipient marrow; some first appeared in ileum or blood.

The table came from immunoSEQ multiplex PCR; TCRdb's copy has only in-frame clones and leaves some out. The profile shows about 85,000 clones, about four fifths of them singletons. Trimming stripped 4 bases from V and 0 bases from J, with 12 bases between. Germline V lookup: CDR1 MGHRA, CDR2 YSYEKL. The CDR3 spans 15 residues. The TCR was taken from a human donor who received an intestinal transplant. Sequencing was performed on unstimulated CD4+ T cells sorted from spleen or lymph node cells, taken before intestinal transplant. The chain joins TRBV4-1 to TRBJ1-2, with TRBD1 as a possible D gene (6 bases). The CDR3 DNA reads as TGCGCCAGCAGCCCGGATAAGGGGGCTAACTATGGCTACACCTTC. This encodes CASSPDKGANYGYTF.